These T cell receptor beta chains were read from a single sample in a study of T cell responses to AZD1222 COVID-19 vaccine. Using immunoSEQ multiplex PCR, the repertoire was profiled, and TCRdb retains in-frame clones only, with some absent. The repertoire holds 180,000 or so clones, with around 95% as singletons. Sequenced here: peripheral blood, sampled on day 0 of AZD1222 vaccination. These receptors were obtained from an adult in good health. Each CDR3 is given with its conserved first and last residue. The order of the fields is D gene, V gene, J gene, clone size, CDR3 protein, CDR3 DNA. The D gene is left open where the match is weak. A clone size is listed for some rows: how often the clone was seen (once, few, many), or a class if it is expanded.

d_gene: -
v_gene: TRBV3-1/TRBV3-2
j_gene: TRBJ1-2
abundance: -
CDR3aa: CASSQGTAWGYTF
CDR3nt: TGTGCCAGCAGCCAAGGGACCGCGTGGGGCTACACCTTC

d_gene: TRBD1
v_gene: TRBV5-1
j_gene: TRBJ1-2
abundance: -
CDR3aa: CASSQGGDYGYTF
CDR3nt: TGCGCCAGCAGCCAGGGGGGCGACTATGGCTACACCTTC

d_gene: -
v_gene: TRBV28
j_gene: TRBJ1-2
abundance: once
CDR3aa: CASSLIAGKSGYTF
CDR3nt: TGTGCCAGCAGTTTAATTGCTGGGAAGAGCGGCTACACCTTC

d_gene: -
v_gene: TRBV18
j_gene: TRBJ1-2
abundance: once
CDR3aa: CASSPPSLKNGYTF
CDR3nt: TGTGCCAGCTCACCCCCTAGTCTAAAAAATGGCTACACCTTC

d_gene: -
v_gene: TRBV12-3/TRBV12-4
j_gene: TRBJ1-1
abundance: -
CDR3aa: CASSITHRAFF
CDR3nt: TGTGCCAGCAGTATAACTCACAGAGCTTTCTTT

d_gene: -
v_gene: TRBV2
j_gene: TRBJ1-5
abundance: once
CDR3aa: CASSPTGGSNQPQHF
CDR3nt: TGTGCCAGCAGCCCGACAGGAGGGAGCAATCAGCCCCAGCATTTT

d_gene: -
v_gene: TRBV2
j_gene: TRBJ2-7
abundance: -
CDR3aa: CASRSPYEQYF
CDR3nt: TGTGCCAGCAGGAGTCCCTACGAGCAGTACTTC

d_gene: TRBD1
v_gene: TRBV3-1/TRBV3-2
j_gene: TRBJ1-2
abundance: -
CDR3aa: CASTMTGDGYTF
CDR3nt: TGTGCCAGCACCATGACAGGGGACGGCTACACCTTC

d_gene: -
v_gene: TRBV5-1
j_gene: TRBJ1-1
abundance: once
CDR3aa: CASKGAETTNTEAFF
CDR3nt: TGCGCCAGCAAAGGGGCAGAAACAACTAACACTGAAGCTTTCTTT

d_gene: -
v_gene: TRBV9
j_gene: TRBJ2-7
abundance: -
CDR3aa: CASSETGLKQYF
CDR3nt: TGTGCCAGCAGCGAGACCGGACTGAAGCAGTACTTC

d_gene: -
v_gene: TRBV30
j_gene: TRBJ1-5
abundance: -
CDR3aa: CAWDQGNQPQHF
CDR3nt: TGTGCCTGGGACCAGGGGAATCAGCCCCAGCATTTT

d_gene: -
v_gene: TRBV2
j_gene: TRBJ1-2
abundance: once
CDR3aa: CASSEQGYGYTF
CDR3nt: TGTGCCAGCAGTGAACAGGGCTATGGCTACACCTTC

d_gene: -
v_gene: TRBV19
j_gene: TRBJ2-5
abundance: -
CDR3aa: CASRGGGKETQYF
CDR3nt: TGTGCCAGTAGAGGTGGGGGGAAAGAGACCCAGTACTTC

d_gene: -
v_gene: TRBV6-5
j_gene: TRBJ1-5
abundance: -
CDR3aa: CASSSDFNQPQHF
CDR3nt: TGTGCCAGCAGTTCGGACTTCAATCAGCCCCAGCATTTT

d_gene: TRBD2
v_gene: TRBV6-5
j_gene: TRBJ2-1
abundance: -
CDR3aa: CASSWGLAGLNEQFF
CDR3nt: TGTGCCAGCAGCTGGGGACTAGCGGGCCTCAATGAGCAGTTCTTC

d_gene: -
v_gene: TRBV5-1
j_gene: TRBJ1-2
abundance: -
CDR3aa: CASSSQGYGYTF
CDR3nt: TGCGCCAGCAGCTCGCAGGGATATGGCTACACCTTC

d_gene: TRBD2
v_gene: TRBV9
j_gene: TRBJ2-1
abundance: -
CDR3aa: CASSPQREGPGIKFF
CDR3nt: TGTGCCAGCAGCCCCCAACGGGAGGGTCCCGGAATCAAGTTCTTC

d_gene: -
v_gene: TRBV3-1/TRBV3-2
j_gene: TRBJ1-1
abundance: once
CDR3aa: CASSLRNSRGTEAFF
CDR3nt: TGTGCCAGCAGCCTCCGAAACAGCCGGGGCACTGAAGCTTTCTTT

d_gene: TRBD2
v_gene: TRBV19
j_gene: TRBJ2-1
abundance: -
CDR3aa: CASGTSGRGGIF
CDR3nt: TGTGCCAGTGGGACTAGCGGGAGGGGAGGGATCTTC

d_gene: -
v_gene: TRBV27
j_gene: TRBJ2-1
abundance: -
CDR3aa: CASSRPQGTYNEQFF
CDR3nt: TGTGCCAGCAGTAGGCCCCAAGGGACCTACAATGAGCAGTTCTTC